Listed below are T cell receptor beta chains from one sample, sequenced in a study of CD8 T cells in Susac syndrome. TCRdb processed the immunoSEQ multiplex PCR reads anew with MiXCR; each CDR3 protein has one entry. Of tens of thousands of distinct CDR3 sequences listed, about 92% are singletons. The specimen sequenced was CD4+ T cells from PBMCs. These TCRs come from a human donor with Susac syndrome. Both conserved end residues are part of each CDR3. Fields, in order: clone size, J gene, D gene, V gene, CDR3 protein, CDR3 DNA. The D gene is left open where the match is weak. Rows give clone size only sometimes, using once, few, many, or a class for an expanded clone.

. TRBJ2-1 . TRBV20-1 CSASIGRGDEQFF TGCAGTGCTAGTATAGGCAGAGGCGATGAGCAGTTCTTC
few TRBJ2-1 TRBD2 TRBV19 CASLSGLAGGHEQFF TGTGCCAGTCTTTCGGGGCTAGCGGGAGGCCATGAGCAGTTCTTC
. TRBJ1-5 . TRBV2 CASSPGAVRGQPQHF TGTGCCAGCAGTCCGGGGGCGGTACGGGGACAGCCCCAGCATTTT
. TRBJ2-3 TRBD2 TRBV6-1 CASTPGSLAGGKDTQYF TGTGCCAGCACCCCCGGGTCGCTAGCGGGAGGGAAAGATACGCAGTATTTT
. TRBJ2-2 . TRBV28 CASSPTSTGELFF TGTGCCAGCAGTCCTACCAGCACCGGGGAGCTGTTTTTT
. TRBJ2-1 TRBD2 TRBV7-6 CASSRLAGGYNEQFF TGTGCCAGCAGCCGACTAGCGGGAGGCTACAATGAGCAGTTCTTC
. TRBJ1-5 . TRBV3-1 CASSHRTGEQPQHF TGTGCCAGCAGCCATCGGACGGGAGAACAGCCCCAGCATTTT
. TRBJ2-1 . TRBV20-1 CSARDLLGHNYNEQFF TGCAGTGCTAGAGATCTTTTGGGACACAACTACAATGAGCAGTTCTTC
. TRBJ2-1 . TRBV9 CASSVAPSSYNEQFF TGTGCCAGCAGCGTAGCTCCTAGCTCCTACAATGAGCAGTTCTTC
. TRBJ2-7 TRBD2 TRBV20-1 CSARSRLATGSEQYF TGCAGTGCTAGATCAAGACTAGCGACTGGTTCCGAGCAGTACTTC
. TRBJ1-2 . TRBV28 CASSSRRRTYGYTF TGTGCCAGCAGTAGCCGCAGGCGTACCTATGGCTACACCTTC
. TRBJ2-7 TRBD1 TRBV9 CASSVATGGDSQYF TGTGCCAGCAGCGTAGCTACGGGTGGGGACAGCCAGTACTTC
. TRBJ2-6 . TRBV6-2/TRBV6-3 CASSSGRYSGANVLTF TGTGCCAGCAGCTCGGGACGCTACTCTGGGGCCAACGTCCTGACTTTC
once TRBJ2-7 . TRBV7-9 CASSSTDYEQYF TGTGCCAGCAGCTCGACAGACTACGAGCAGTACTTC
. TRBJ1-2 . TRBV3-1 CASSHAGQNGYTF TGTGCCAGCAGCCACGCGGGACAAAATGGCTACACCTTC
. TRBJ2-5 . TRBV9 CASSVVSGGGETQYF TGTGCCAGCAGCGTAGTATCGGGCGGTGGAGAGACCCAGTACTTC
once TRBJ1-5 . TRBV20-1 CSVFLGFNQPQHF TGCAGTGTCTTTTTAGGGTTCAATCAGCCCCAGCATTTT
. TRBJ1-2 . TRBV18 CASSPGGLVGYGYTF TGTGCCAGCTCACCCGGGGGCCTCGTTGGCTATGGCTACACCTTC
. TRBJ1-5 . TRBV15 CATRGNQPQHF TGTGCCACCAGGGGCAATCAGCCCCAGCATTTT
few TRBJ2-5 . TRBV5-1 CASSGDGQLETQYF TGCGCCAGCAGCGGAGACGGACAGTTGGAGACCCAGTACTTC
. TRBJ1-4 . TRBV6-5 CASTTGGSNEKLFF TGTGCCAGCACTACCGGAGGATCAAATGAAAAACTGTTTTTT
. TRBJ2-1 TRBD2 TRBV5-1 CASSSFTSDGNNEQFF TGCGCCAGCAGCTCGTTCACTAGCGACGGCAACAATGAGCAGTTCTTC
. TRBJ1-2 . TRBV3-1 CASSHRAPVGYTF TGTGCCAGCAGCCACAGGGCCCCTGTGGGCTACACCTTC
. TRBJ2-4 . TRBV20-1 CSARGPNIQYF TGCAGTGCTCGAGGGCCAAACATTCAGTACTTC